What follows are 21 T cell receptor beta chains derived from one specimen sequenced in a study of cytomegalovirus exposure and HLA in healthy donors. Using immunoSEQ multiplex PCR, the repertoire was profiled, and TCRdb retains in-frame clones only, with some absent. Of 110,000 or so clones in the sample, 70% to 90% were seen once. The sample comprised PBMCs. Receptors were obtained from a woman aged 18-29 years in good health and CMV-seropositive.

This sequence joins TRBV7-3 and TRBJ2-1; tentative D call: TRBD2 (6 bases). This CDR3 has 13 residues. With 3 bases removed from V and 10 bases from J, the gap between germline ends came to 13 bases. Germline V gene data show CDR1 as SGHTA and CDR2 as FQGTGA. The CDR3 DNA reads TGTGCCAGCAGCTTGATGCGGGACGAAGAGCAGTTCTTC. It yields the protein CASSLMRDEEQFF.

The rearrangement uses TRBV5-6 and TRBJ2-7; 8 bases line up with TRBD2. This CDR3 region has 15 residues. V lost 1 base to trimming and J lost 5 bases; unmatched junction nucleotides: 8. Per germline, CDR1 SGHDT and CDR2 YYEEEE. CDR3 amino acids: CASSLFGGRYNEQYF. The CDR3 nucleotides read TGTGCCAGCAGCTTGTTTGGCGGGAGGTATAACGAGCAGTACTTC. The whole variable domain, filled in from reference TRBV5-6 and TRBJ2-7, reads DAGVTQSPTHLIKTRGQQVTLRCSPKSGHDTVSWYQQALGQGPQFIFQYYEEEERQRGNFPDRFSGHQFPNYSSELNVNALLLGDSALYLCASSLFGGRYNEQYFGPGTRLTVT.

With regard to this clone: One junction end disagrees with the germline gene, perhaps due to a read error. The chain employs TRBV6-5 and TRBJ1-2; D unresolved. The CDR3 is made up of 15 amino acids. Germline values: CDR1 MNHEY, CDR2 SVGAGI. The CDR3 DNA reads as TGTGCCAGCAGCTCTGCCGCAGGCCCTAACTCTGGCTACACCTTC. It translates to CASSSAAGPNSGYTF.

V and J are TRBV6-4 and TRBJ1-5, with no clear D. V was clipped by 3 bases and J by 1 base, with 7 bases between them. Germline V gene sequence: CDR1 MRHNA, CDR2 SNTAGT. The CDR3 runs 14 residues. The CDR3 loop is CASSEYMSNQPQHF. For the CDR3, the DNA is TGTGCCAGCAGTGAATATATGAGCAATCAGCCCCAGCATTTT.

This clone has more than one count but fewer than ten. This chain connects TRBV7-8 to TRBJ2-1; D is unclear. V was trimmed by 6 bases and J by 9 bases, leaving 9 bases between them. Looked up from germline, CDR1 is SGHVS and CDR2 is FQNEAQ. This CDR3 is 11 amino acids long. The CDR3 region has the DNA TGTGCCAGCAGACAAAGTGGTGAGCAGTTCTTC. Its translation is CASRQSGEQFF.

This CDR3 reads CAIRDGTSGRANEQFF. CDR3 DNA sequence: TGTGCCATCAGGGACGGGACTAGCGGGAGGGCCAATGAGCAGTTCTTC. V is TRBV10-3 and J is TRBJ2-1; TRBD2 agrees at 16 bases. CDR1 is ENHRY, CDR2 SYGVKD, per germline. There are 16 residues in the CDR3. V dropped 6 bases and J dropped 6; count of bases not matched to a gene: 5.

The V and J genes are TRBV18 and TRBJ2-7; 7 bases are a match to TRBD1. CDR3 size: 14 residues. Losses at the gene ends were 3 bases for V and 3 bases for J; bases not matched to a gene: 5. The germline V gene encodes CDR1 KGHSH and CDR2 LQKENI. The CDR3 here is CASSPAAGGYEQYF. In DNA, the CDR3 is TGTGCCAGCTCACCCGCTGCAGGGGGCTACGAGCAGTACTTC.

This clone was recorded only once. The genes are TRBV7-2 and TRBJ2-1; 11 bases map to TRBD2. Germline lookup yields CDR1 SGHTA and CDR2 FQGNSA. CDR3 length equals 16 residues. V dropped 6 bases and J dropped 13; count of bases not matched to a gene: 17. CDR3 nucleotides: TGTGCCAGCAGTAGGGATAGGGCTAGCGGGGGGAGCGACCAGTTCTTC. As protein: CASSRDRASGGSDQFF.

The chain combines TRBV28 with TRBJ1-2; D call uncertain. CDR3 length: 14 residues. CDR1 is MDHEN and CDR2 is SYDVKM in the germline V gene. Trimming left V 7 bases short and J 3 bases short, with 15 bases between. The CDR3 spells CASTLPRGDYGYTF. The DNA for the CDR3 is TGTGCCAGCACCCTCCCCCGGGGTGACTATGGCTACACCTTC.

The table lists this clone with many counts. The chain employs TRBV7-9 and TRBJ2-1; 10 bases line up with TRBD2. This CDR3 spans 16 amino acids. J lost 6 bases, V lost 5 bases, and 10 bases had no gene match. Germline CDR1 and CDR2: SEHNR and FQNEAQ (reference sequence). The CDR3: CASSAAHSGRSNEQFF. The CDR3 bases are TGTGCCAGCAGCGCCGCCCATAGCGGGAGGAGCAATGAGCAGTTCTTC.

The rearrangement links TRBV5-1 to TRBJ1-5, with 7 bases aligning to TRBD1. Losses at the gene ends were 4 bases for V and 5 bases for J; bases not matched to a gene: 3. Germline-derived CDR1 and CDR2 are SGHRS and YFSETQ. The CDR3 length is 13 residues. The CDR3 protein is CASSRGPDQPQHF. The CDR3 DNA reads TGCGCCAGCAGCAGGGGGCCGGATCAGCCCCAGCATTTT.

The chain carries TRBV28 and TRBJ1-6; D is unclear. The germline CDR1 and CDR2 sequences are MDHEN and SYDVKM. Trimming took 6 bases from V and 5 from J, leaving 11 bases between them. CDR3 size: 14 residues. The CDR3 DNA is TGTGCCAGCAGATGGGGAGCCAATAATTCACCCCTCCACTTT. Translated, it gives CASRWGANNSPLHF.

There are a few counts of this clone. The chain combines TRBV7-2 with TRBJ2-7; D may be TRBD2 (7 bases). V was clipped by 2 bases and J by 4 bases, with 15 bases between them. CDR3 length equals 15 residues. The V gene's germline CDR1 is SGHTA and CDR2 FQGNSA. In DNA, the CDR3 is TGTGCCAGCAGCTTACATGTGGGAGGGGGGTACGAGCAGTACTTC. Amino acids: CASSLHVGGGYEQYF.

This clone showed up just once. The V and J genes are TRBV5-1 and TRBJ1-2; 10 nucleotides line up with TRBD1. The germline V gene encodes CDR1 SGHRS and CDR2 YFSETQ. This CDR3 region has 15 residues. The V gene end was trimmed by 5 bases and the J gene end by 5 bases; junction bases not matched to a gene: 9. DNA of the CDR3: TGCGCCAGCAGAATCCCAGGGACAGGGGATTATGGCTACACCTTC. It specifies CASRIPGTGDYGYTF.

The V and J genes are TRBV19 and TRBJ2-2; 13 positions agree with TRBD2. The CDR3 loop spans 14 amino acids. Germline assignment: CDR1 LNHDA and CDR2 SQIVND (reference sequence). V lost 8 bases to trimming and J lost 5 bases; unmatched junction nucleotides: 2. CDR3 in DNA: TGTGCCAGTCGGACTAGCGGGAGAACCGGGGAGCTGTTTTTT. Its translation: CASRTSGRTGELFF.

The chain combines TRBV4-2 with TRBJ1-1, with D possibly TRBD1 on 5 matching bases. V lost 4 bases, J lost 1 base, and 13 bases lay in between. Looked up from germline, CDR1 is LGHNA and CDR2 is YNFKEQ. The CDR3 sequence is 15 residues long. The CDR3 protein is CASSPDGQQNTEAFF. The CDR3 DNA is TGTGCCAGCAGCCCGGACGGACAACAGAACACTGAAGCTTTCTTT.

This clone was observed once. The J gene is TRBJ2-7, the V gene TRBV2; possibly TRBD1 for D (6 bases). V dropped 8 bases and J dropped 2 bases, with 16 bases sitting between them. In germline, CDR1 is SNHLY, CDR2 FYNNEI. This CDR3 is 14 amino acids long. The DNA of the CDR3 is TGTGCCAGCGCGCCGGTGGGGGCTACCTACGAGCAGTACTTC. It encodes CASAPVGATYEQYF.

The chain recombines TRBV5-8 with TRBJ1-1; 7 bases map to TRBD1. The CDR3 totals 16 residues. Germline CDR1 reads SGHTS; CDR2 reads YDEGEE. The V and J ends lost 4 bases and 0 bases, in that order; junction bases with no gene match: 9. This CDR3 is CASSHSQDRMNTEAFF. CDR3 DNA sequence: TGTGCCAGCAGCCATTCCCAGGACAGGATGAACACTGAAGCTTTCTTT.

The rearrangement joins TRBV7-8 to TRBJ1-4; unclear D gene. The germline gives CDR1 SGHVS, CDR2 FQNEAQ. The V and J ends lost 5 bases and 7 bases respectively, with 20 bases between them. The CDR3 is made up of 16 amino acids. In DNA, the CDR3 is TGTGCCAGCAGCCCCCGCCACAGTCCAACTGGTGAAAAACTGTTTTTT. The encoded protein is CASSPRHSPTGEKLFF. The variable domain in full, completed from reference TRBV7-8 and TRBJ1-4, reads GAGVSQSPRYKVAKRGQDVALRCDPISGHVSLFWYQQALGQGPEFLTYFQNEAQLDKSGLPSDRFFAERPEGSVSTLKIQRTQQEDSAVYLCASSPRHSPTGEKLFFGSGTQLSVL.

The CDR3, as DNA: TGTGCCAGCAGCCTCCTCAGCGGCTACGAGCAGTACTTC. Translation: CASSLLSGYEQYF. The rearrangement links TRBV6-6 to TRBJ2-7; a weak D match, TRBD2 (5 bases). CDR3 size: 13 residues. V was cut by 6 bases and J by 3 bases, with 12 bases left in between. In germline, CDR1 is MNHNY, CDR2 SVGAGI (reference sequence).

The V call is TRBV14, the J call TRBJ2-1, with 8 bases matching TRBD2. V shed 1 base and J 9 bases; nucleotides not matched to a gene: 5. In germline, CDR1 is SGHDN, CDR2 FVKESK. This CDR3 has 14 amino acids. In DNA form, the CDR3 reads TGTGCCAGCAGCCAAGCCGGGGGGGTCACTGAGCAGTTCTTC. It encodes CASSQAGGVTEQFF.